This T cell receptor beta chain appears in the sequencing data of a study of blood T cells in healthy people across ages. General study results and limits: Per million T cells, TCR beta diversity dropped roughly linearly as age increased.

CDR3 length equals 16 residues. The V gene lost 4 bases and the J gene lost 2 bases, with 16 bases spanning the gap. The germline V gene encodes CDR1 MRHNA and CDR2 SNTAGT. Next came a second PCR, run for about 6 to 12 cycles, which used a sample-barcoded 5' primer along with a J-beta primer mix. The template-switch adaptor, which had 12 random nucleotides, put a tag on each cDNA molecule. Any given sample supplied a minimum of 2.5 million CDR3-containing paired-end reads. In TCRdb, the 5' RACE reads were re-called with MiXCR into one record per CDR3 protein. This sample has about 900,000 distinct CDR3 sequences; around 68% occur once, and the top ten carry about a quarter. Ranging in age from roughly 6 to 90, the donors were healthy Caucasian individuals from Russia. Remarks on this clonotype: Its antigen is unidentified.

This chain uses TRBV6-4 with TRBJ2-3; TRBD1 might be the D (5 bases). The source of this sequence is a young man in good health. Source material: blood. In DNA form, the CDR3 reads TGTGCCAGCAGTGTAGGGGCGGACCCTCTCACAGATACGCAGTATTTT. Protein sequence: CASSVGADPLTDTQYF.